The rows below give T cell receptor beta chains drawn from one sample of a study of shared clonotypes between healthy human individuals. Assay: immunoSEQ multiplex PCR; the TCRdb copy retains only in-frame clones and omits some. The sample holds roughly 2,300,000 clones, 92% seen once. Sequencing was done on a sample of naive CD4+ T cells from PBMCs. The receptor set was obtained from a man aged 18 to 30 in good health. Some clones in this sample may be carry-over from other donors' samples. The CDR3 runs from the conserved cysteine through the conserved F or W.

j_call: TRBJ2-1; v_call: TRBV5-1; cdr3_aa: CASKWQNNEQFF
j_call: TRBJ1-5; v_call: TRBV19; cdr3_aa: CASSLTGGMNQPQHF
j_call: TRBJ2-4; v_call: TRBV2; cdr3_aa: CASRADMGIQYF
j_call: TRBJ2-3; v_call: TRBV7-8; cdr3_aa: CASSTRTGTDTQYF
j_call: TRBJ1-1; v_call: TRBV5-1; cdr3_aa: CASSSAKGQTEAFF
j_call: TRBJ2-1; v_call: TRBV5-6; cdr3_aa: CASSLGRSGGQFF
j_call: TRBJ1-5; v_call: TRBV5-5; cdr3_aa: CASSLSGTGILPQHF
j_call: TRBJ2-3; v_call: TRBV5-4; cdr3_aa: CASSFTWNTDTQYF
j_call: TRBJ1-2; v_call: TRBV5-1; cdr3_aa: CASSLAAASRGGYTF
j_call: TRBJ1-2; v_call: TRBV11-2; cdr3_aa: CASSLGWIGDYGYTF
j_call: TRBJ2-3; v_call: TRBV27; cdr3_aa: CASSLSSGRRDTQYF
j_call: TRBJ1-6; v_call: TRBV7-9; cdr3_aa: CASSSTGSRNSPLHF
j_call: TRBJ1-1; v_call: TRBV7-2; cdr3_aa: CASLLHMNTEAFF
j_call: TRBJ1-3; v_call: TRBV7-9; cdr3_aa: CASSFTRENRWNTIYF
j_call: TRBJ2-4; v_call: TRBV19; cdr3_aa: CASRGQGLLAKNIQYF
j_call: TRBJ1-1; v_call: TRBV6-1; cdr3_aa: CASNDNLNTEAFF
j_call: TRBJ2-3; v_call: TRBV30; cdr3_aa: CAWSNQGSGTDTQYF